These 14 T cell receptor beta chains originate from one sample sequenced in a study of cytomegalovirus exposure and HLA in healthy donors. The primer mix had 60 Vbeta and 13 Jbeta primers. Clones were read by immunoSEQ multiplex PCR, and TCRdb kept only the in-frame ones, dropping some. This table holds around 210,000 clones, about 76% found once. Sequenced: PBMCs. These receptors were collected from a male donor in good health and CMV-seropositive.

The chain is built from TRBV11-3 and TRBJ2-7; 8 bases line up with TRBD2. Germline V gene data show CDR1 as SGHNT and CDR2 as YENEEA. The V gene end was trimmed by 4 bases and the J gene end by 5 bases; junction bases not matched to a gene: 13. This CDR3 is built from 16 residues. The CDR3 DNA follows: TGTGCCAGCAGCTACCGTCCCGGGACTAGTATCAACGAGCAGTACTTC. Its protein product is CASSYRPGTSINEQYF.

The chain recombines TRBV6-5 with TRBJ2-7; perhaps TRBD1 as D (7 bases). The germline gives CDR1 MNHEY, CDR2 SVGAGI. Trimming cost V 5 bases and J 2 bases, with 13 bases left between them. The CDR3 runs 14 residues. For the CDR3, the DNA is TGTGCCAGCAGTCCCCGCAGGGGGGCCTACGAGCAGTACTTC. The encoded protein is CASSPRRGAYEQYF.

The chain has TRBV18 and TRBJ2-7; D is perhaps TRBD1 (6 bases). This CDR3 is built from 14 residues. Trimming took 2 bases from V and 3 from J, leaving 11 bases between them. Germline CDR1 KGHSH, CDR2 LQKENI. The CDR3 nucleotides read TGTGCCAGCTCACCAGGACAGTCGGGCTACGAGCAGTACTTC. This gives the protein CASSPGQSGYEQYF.

V usage is TRBV4-3 and J usage is TRBJ2-1, with D possibly matching TRBD2 (6 bases). This CDR3 region has 14 residues. The V gene lost 0 bases and the J gene lost 10 bases, with 13 bases spanning the gap. Germline V gene data show CDR1 as LGHNA and CDR2 as YSLEER. The CDR3 spells CASSQDFGLAEQFF. CDR3 coding DNA: TGCGCCAGCAGCCAAGATTTCGGGCTAGCGGAGCAGTTCTTC.

This chain uses TRBV7-9 with TRBJ2-2, with D unclear. CDR1 SEHNR and CDR2 FQNEAQ come from the germline V gene (reference sequence). The CDR3 spans 14 residues. V lost 1 base, J lost 2 bases, and 5 bases lay in between. The CDR3 region is CASSLVLNTGELFF. CDR3 nucleotide sequence: TGTGCCAGCAGCTTAGTCCTTAACACCGGGGAGCTGTTTTTT.

CDR3 bases: TGTGCCAGCACCCCCATGGAGGCTGGGGCCAACGTCCTGACTTTC. This sequence encodes CASTPMEAGANVLTF. This sequence joins TRBV18 and TRBJ2-6; tentative D call: TRBD2 (5 bases). Germline V gene data show CDR1 as KGHSH and CDR2 as LQKENI. This CDR3 contains 15 residues. V was pared by 8 bases and J by 2 bases, with 13 bases between. The variable domain in full, completed from reference TRBV18 and TRBJ2-6, reads NAGVMQNPRHLVRRRGQEARLRCSPMKGHSHVYWYRQLPEEGLKFMVYLQKENIIDESGMPKERFSAEFPKEGPSILRIQQVVRGDSAAYFCASTPMEAGANVLTFGAGSRLTVL.

The gene calls are TRBV5-4 and TRBJ2-7; the match to TRBD1 covers 7 bases. CDR1 is SGHNT, CDR2 YYREEE, per germline (reference sequence). There are 13 residues in the CDR3. With 5 bases clipped from V and 5 bases from J, the junction kept 7 bases outside the gene matches. The CDR3 loop is CASSPGQADEQYF. The CDR3 bases are TGTGCCAGCAGTCCTGGACAGGCAGACGAGCAGTACTTC.

V gene TRBV28 combines with J gene TRBJ1-1; D not certain. Germline lookup yields CDR1 MDHEN and CDR2 SYDVKM. Trimming removed 6 bases at V and 1 base at J, with 3 bases between. The CDR3 is 11 amino acids. CDR3 nucleotides: TGTGCCAGCAGCCGGAACACTGAAGCTTTCTTT. It yields the protein CASSRNTEAFF.

This chain connects TRBV19 to TRBJ1-5; 9 bases fit TRBD1. The CDR3 spans 17 residues. V was pared by 3 bases and J by 9 bases, with 15 bases of the junction left unmatched. In germline, CDR1 is LNHDA, CDR2 SQIVND (reference sequence). CDR3 loop: CASSISFGRTGEGPQHF. CDR3 coding DNA: TGTGCCAGTAGTATTTCGTTCGGGAGGACAGGGGAAGGGCCCCAGCATTTT. Together with reference TRBV19 and TRBJ1-5, the CDR3 gives the full variable domain: DGGITQSPKYLFRKEGQNVTLSCEQNLNHDAMYWYRQDPGQGLRLIYYSQIVNDFQKGDIAEGYSVSREKKESFPLTVTSAQKNPTAFYLCASSISFGRTGEGPQHFGDGTRLSIL.

The chain employs TRBV9 and TRBJ2-1; 13 positions match TRBD2. This CDR3 spans 16 amino acids. The J segment lost 7 bases and the V segment lost 6 bases, leaving 10 bases of the junction unmatched. Germline CDR1 and CDR2: SGDLS and YYNGEE. The CDR3 protein is CASTPSTSGRTNEQFF. The CDR3 DNA follows: TGTGCCAGCACCCCCTCGACTAGCGGGAGGACTAATGAGCAGTTCTTC.

CDR3 DNA sequence: TGCGCCAGCCCACTTCGACAGGACAGGGAATCTTCCAGGGTGAACACTGAAGCTTTCTTT. Residues: CASPLRQDRESSRVNTEAFF. This rearrangement joins TRBV23-1 to TRBJ1-1, with TRBD1 identical over 8 bases. TRBV23-1 is assigned to the ORF class and has an uncertain function. CDR3 length: 20 amino acids. V lost 8 bases and J lost 0; bases outside the gene matches: 23.

This chain uses TRBV7-3 with TRBJ2-2, with 9 bases identical to TRBD1. The CDR3 covers 15 residues. Trimming removed 5 bases from V and 3 bases from J; junction bases left unmatched: 4. The germline gives CDR1 SGHTA, CDR2 FQGTGA. The CDR3 here is CASSPTGGYTGELFF. CDR3 DNA: TGTGCCAGCAGCCCGACAGGGGGGTACACCGGGGAGCTGTTTTTT.

This clone was counted once. V is TRBV4-3 and J is TRBJ1-2; TRBD1 agrees at 7 bases. The length of the CDR3 is 15 residues. J was trimmed by 0 bases and V by 1 base; bases with no gene match: 2. From germline, CDR1 is LGHNA and CDR2 YSLEER. DNA of the CDR3: TGCGCCAGCAGCCAAGCTGGACAGGCTAACTATGGCTACACCTTC. Translating it yields CASSQAGQANYGYTF.

The rearrangement uses TRBV5-1 and TRBJ1-1; D possibly corresponds to TRBD1 (5 bases). The germline V gene encodes CDR1 SGHRS and CDR2 YFSETQ. The CDR3 has 14 residues. V gave up 6 bases and J gave up 0 bases, with 12 bases separating them. CDR3 residues: CASNRGGMNTEAFF. The CDR3 DNA reads as TGCGCCAGCAACCGGGGGGGTATGAACACTGAAGCTTTCTTT.